The 27 T cell receptor beta chains below come from one sample, sequenced in a study of blood T cell repertoires in COVID-19. Libraries were prepared by immunoSEQ multiplex PCR; TCRdb keeps only in-frame clonotypes and omits some of them. The sample lists around 150,000 clones, approximately 86% occurring once. The sequencing input was peripheral blood. The receptors were sampled from a woman aged 55 to 70 with active or convalescent COVID-19.

This clone was observed a handful of times. The chain joins TRBV19 to TRBJ2-5; 11 bases agree with TRBD2. Trimming took 4 bases from V and 1 from J; bases not matched to a gene: 8. The CDR3 covers 17 residues. Germline V gene sequence: CDR1 LNHDA, CDR2 SQIVND (reference sequence). The CDR3 DNA follows: TGTGCCAGTAGTACTCTTCCTAGCGGGGGGACCCAAGAGACCCAGTACTTC. Translation gives CASSTLPSGGTQETQYF.

The count of this clone is one. This sequence joins TRBV7-6 and TRBJ1-4, with unresolved D. V was pared by 4 bases and J by 1 base, with 10 bases between. Germline CDR1 is SGHVS and CDR2 is FNYEAQ. CDR3 length: 15 residues. The CDR3 spells CASSSSIGTNEKLFF. The CDR3, as DNA: TGTGCCAGCAGCTCCTCCATCGGAACTAATGAAAAACTGTTTTTT.

The rearrangement links TRBV19 to TRBJ1-5, with no clear D. V was clipped by 5 bases and J by 1 base, with 15 bases between them. Germline CDR1 is LNHDA and CDR2 is SQIVND (reference sequence). This CDR3 has 16 residues. CDR3 coding DNA: TGTGCCAGTAGTCTACTACTGACGGGGAGCAATCAGCCCCAGCATTTT. Translation: CASSLLLTGSNQPQHF.

V is TRBV6-5 and J is TRBJ2-7, with D possibly TRBD1 on 6 matching bases. V was shortened by 6 bases and J by 2 bases, with 17 bases between the two germline ends. The CDR3 contains 15 residues. Per the germline V gene, CDR1 is MNHEY and CDR2 is SVGAGI. This CDR3 is CASRISQGMPYEQYF. The CDR3 DNA reads as TGTGCCAGCAGGATCTCACAGGGTATGCCCTACGAGCAGTACTTC.

A note on this clone: An end of the junction differs from the germline gene, which may be a read error. V gene TRBV7-7 combines with J gene TRBJ2-3; 10 nucleotides line up with TRBD1. CDR3 length equals 15 residues. The germline gives CDR1 SSHAT, CDR2 FNYEAQ (reference sequence). This chain's CDR3 is CASSSGQGSTDTQYF. The CDR3 DNA is TGTGCTAGCAGCTCGGGACAGGGGTCGACAGATACGCAGTATTTT.

In its sample, this clone was seen a few times. V gene TRBV7-9 combines with J gene TRBJ2-6; D is unresolved. CDR3 length equals 15 residues. Germline V gene data show CDR1 as SEHNR and CDR2 as FQNEAQ (reference sequence). V lost 5 bases to trimming and J lost 8 bases, with 16 bases between them. The CDR3 DNA sequence: TGTGCCAGCAGCCCCCCCATCCGCTGGCCCAACGTCCTGACTTTC. This codes for CASSPPIRWPNVLTF.

This clone occurred once. CDR3 nucleotides: TGTGCCAGCACCTGGGGGGGGGCGTCGGGTCAGCCCCAGCATTTT. Its translation: CASTWGGASGQPQHF. V usage is TRBV6-5 and J usage is TRBJ1-5, with D tentatively TRBD1 (6 bases). The CDR3 contains 15 residues. CDR1 MNHEY and CDR2 SVGAGI come from the germline V gene. Trimming took 7 bases from V and 6 from J, leaving 19 bases between them.

This clone was counted once. The V and J genes are TRBV25-1 and TRBJ1-3, with TRBD1 identical over 8 bases. The germline V gene encodes CDR1 MGHDK and CDR2 SYGVNS. The junction had 6 bases not matched to a gene; V was cut back by 5 bases and J by 3 bases. The CDR3 has 15 amino acids. CDR3 nucleotide sequence: TGTGCCAGCAGTCCCCGGGACAGGCTTGGAAACACCATATATTTT. Encoded protein: CASSPRDRLGNTIYF. The full variable domain, in which reference TRBV25-1 and TRBJ1-3 provide the parts outside the CDR3, is EADIYQTPRYLVIGTGKKITLECSQTMGHDKMYWYQQDPGMELHLIHYSYGVNSTEKGDLSSESTVSRIRTEHFPLTLESARPSHTSQYLCASSPRDRLGNTIYFGEGSWLTVV.

The CDR3 DNA is TGTGCCAGCAGCCGGGACGGGAGAAGCTACACCTTC. It is translated as CASSRDGRSYTF. The V gene is TRBV5-4, the J gene TRBJ1-2; D perhaps matches TRBD1 (5 bases). Germline V gives CDR1 SGHNT, CDR2 YYREEE (reference sequence). This CDR3 has 12 residues. V was shortened by 4 bases and J by 9 bases, with 13 bases between the two germline ends.

This clone was counted only a few times. The rearrangement links TRBV4-1 to TRBJ1-4; 8 bases are a match to TRBD1. The V gene end was trimmed by 3 bases and the J gene end by 8 bases; junction bases not matched to a gene: 11. CDR1 MGHRA and CDR2 YSYEKL come from the germline V gene. The CDR3 is 16 residues long. DNA for the CDR3: TGCGCCAGCAGCCACCGTACGACAGGGGTTAAGGAAAAACTGTTTTTT. Amino acids: CASSHRTTGVKEKLFF.

For the CDR3, the DNA is TGTGCCGCGCGGGGGACTGAGAATCAGCCCCAGCATTTT. Residues: CAARGTENQPQHF. J is TRBJ1-5 and V is TRBV10-3; D is possibly TRBD1 (5 bases). The CDR3 has 13 residues. Germline V gives CDR1 ENHRY, CDR2 SYGVKD. Deletions cut 11 bases from V and 4 bases from J, with 15 bases between.

The chain recombines TRBV7-6 with TRBJ2-7, with D tentatively TRBD1 (5 bases). V was cut by 1 base and J by 0 bases, with 10 bases left in between. The germline gives CDR1 SGHVS, CDR2 FNYEAQ. CDR3 size: 15 residues. The CDR3 nucleotides read TGTGCCAGCAGCTTAGGTCCAGGGATCTCCTACGAGCAGTACTTC. This gives the protein CASSLGPGISYEQYF.

V gene TRBV18 combines with J gene TRBJ1-1; no clear D gene. Looked up from germline, CDR1 is KGHSH and CDR2 is LQKENI. The CDR3 has 15 amino acids. V was pared by 0 bases and J by 5 bases, with 13 bases between. In nucleotides, the CDR3 is TGTGCCAGCTCACCACCAGGAGGGATCGAGACTGAAGCTTTCTTT. Translating it yields CASSPPGGIETEAFF.

The chain links TRBV7-9 to TRBJ1-2; a weak D match, TRBD1 (5 bases). The CDR3 extends over 16 amino acids. CDR1 and CDR2 (germline): SEHNR, FQNEAQ (reference sequence). V lost 5 bases, J lost 4 bases, and 20 bases lay in between. As DNA, the CDR3 is TGTGCCAGCAGCCCAGAGGCAGGGCGGGACCTCTATGGCTACACCTTC. The encoded protein is CASSPEAGRDLYGYTF.

The J gene is TRBJ1-2, the V gene TRBV19; D unresolved. Germline V CDR1 and CDR2: LNHDA, SQIVND (reference sequence). This CDR3 has 11 amino acids. Trimming took off 7 bases at V and 5 bases at J, with 8 bases between the two ends. The CDR3 sequence is CASTTFYGYTF. CDR3 DNA sequence: TGTGCCAGTACGACTTTTTATGGCTACACCTTC.

The chain uses TRBV10-3 and TRBJ1-5, with 7 positions matching TRBD1. This CDR3 contains 16 residues. Germline CDR1 and CDR2: ENHRY and SYGVKD. V lost 6 bases, J lost 2 bases, and 10 bases stayed unmatched. The chain's CDR3 is CAISEGQTGGNQPQHF. The CDR3 DNA is TGTGCCATCAGCGAAGGACAAACAGGGGGCAATCAGCCCCAGCATTTT.

The genes are TRBV6-2 or TRBV6-3 and TRBJ1-1; the D is unclear. The ends were cut back, 6 bases at V and 8 bases at J, with 10 bases in the middle. The CDR3 is made up of 11 amino acids. Germline values: CDR1 MNHEY, CDR2 SVGEGT. The CDR3, as DNA: TGTGCCAGCAGCCAGCCCCCCGAAGCTTTCTTT. This sequence encodes CASSQPPEAFF.

This sequence joins TRBV2 and TRBJ2-5; no clear D. Germline loops: CDR1 SNHLY, CDR2 FYNNEI. V was trimmed by 1 base and J by 5 bases, leaving 5 bases between them. This CDR3 contains 12 residues. In nucleotides, the CDR3 is TGTGCCAGCAGTGAAGTAGTGGAGACCCAGTACTTC. Its translation: CASSEVVETQYF.

The rearrangement uses TRBV4-3 and TRBJ1-1, with a weak D call TRBD1 (5 bases). This CDR3 is built from 16 residues. Trimming took 0 bases from V and 6 from J, leaving 17 bases between them. The germline gives CDR1 LGHNA, CDR2 YSLEER. The CDR3 nucleotides are TGCGCCAGCAGCCAAGATTTCGGGACTCGGATCCCTGAAGCTTTCTTT. Translated: CASSQDFGTRIPEAFF.

This rearrangement joins TRBV11-1 to TRBJ2-1, with TRBD2 matching over 12 bases. Germline CDR1 SGHAT, CDR2 FQDESV (reference sequence). CDR3 size: 16 residues. The ends lost 3 bases at V and 5 bases at J; junction bases unmatched: 5. The CDR3 DNA sequence: TGTGCCAGCAGCTTCCGACTAGCGGGGGCACACAATGAGCAGTTCTTC. This codes for CASSFRLAGAHNEQFF.

The V and J genes are TRBV19 and TRBJ2-2; TRBD1 matches 7 bases. The junction had 2 bases not matched to a gene; V was cut back by 6 bases and J by 1 base. Germline V gene data show CDR1 as LNHDA and CDR2 as SQIVND (reference sequence). The CDR3 is made up of 14 amino acids. The CDR3 region has the DNA TGTGCCAGTAGGGACAGGATGAACACCGGGGAGCTGTTTTTT. Amino acid sequence: CASRDRMNTGELFF.

The chain carries TRBV11-2 and TRBJ2-3, with TRBD2 identical over 8 bases. Per the germline V gene, CDR1 is SGHAT and CDR2 is FQNNGV. Germline trimming cut 3 bases from V and 4 bases from J; bases unmatched to any gene: 6. The CDR3 loop spans 15 amino acids. The CDR3 DNA reads TGTGCCAGCAGCTTCGTCGCCGGGGGGGCAGATACGCAGTATTTT. This gives the protein CASSFVAGGADTQYF.

This sequence joins TRBV10-3 and TRBJ2-1; 8 positions match TRBD2. Germline CDR1 reads ENHRY; CDR2 reads SYGVKD. CDR3 length: 16 residues. With V trimmed by 2 bases and J by 8 bases, 11 bases remained unmatched. The CDR3 reads CAISEAGGSGAYEQFF. As DNA, the CDR3 is TGTGCCATCAGTGAGGCGGGGGGTAGCGGGGCCTATGAGCAGTTCTTC.

This chain uses TRBV10-2 with TRBJ2-7; D unresolved. Trimming cost V 5 bases and J 7 bases, with 12 bases left between them. The CDR3 spans 12 residues. Germline V CDR1 and CDR2: WSHSY, SAAADI. CDR3 loop: CASSSDFGEQYF. CDR3 DNA sequence: TGCGCCAGCAGTAGCGACTTTGGGGAGCAGTACTTC.

Only one count was recorded for this clone. The chain uses TRBV9 and TRBJ1-3; TRBD1 might be the D (5 bases). The V gene lost 0 bases and the J gene lost 4 bases, with 14 bases spanning the gap. CDR1 is SGDLS, CDR2 YYNGEE, per germline. The CDR3 spans 16 residues. The CDR3 region is CASSVGGSSVGNTIYF. The CDR3 DNA is TGTGCCAGCAGCGTAGGGGGCAGCTCTGTGGGAAACACCATATATTTT.

The DNA of the CDR3 is TGTGCCAGTAGTATTTCTAACGGTGAAGCTTTCTTT. Its protein product is CASSISNGEAFF. The V gene is TRBV19, the J gene TRBJ1-1, with D hard to call. Germline loops: CDR1 LNHDA, CDR2 SQIVND (reference sequence). Trimming pared 3 bases from V and 7 bases from J, leaving 9 bases between. This CDR3 region has 12 residues.

Concerning this clone itself: The identical CDR3 is also encoded by other nucleotide sequences in the sample. The V call is TRBV7-9, the J call TRBJ2-7, with 10 bases matching TRBD1. The trim removed 1 base at V and 7 bases at J, leaving 4 bases unmatched. Germline lookup yields CDR1 SEHNR and CDR2 FQNEAQ (reference sequence). The CDR3 extends over 14 amino acids. CDR3 region: CASSLGQGAYEQYF. CDR3 sequence (DNA): TGTGCCAGCAGCTTAGGACAGGGGGCGTATGAGCAGTACTTC.